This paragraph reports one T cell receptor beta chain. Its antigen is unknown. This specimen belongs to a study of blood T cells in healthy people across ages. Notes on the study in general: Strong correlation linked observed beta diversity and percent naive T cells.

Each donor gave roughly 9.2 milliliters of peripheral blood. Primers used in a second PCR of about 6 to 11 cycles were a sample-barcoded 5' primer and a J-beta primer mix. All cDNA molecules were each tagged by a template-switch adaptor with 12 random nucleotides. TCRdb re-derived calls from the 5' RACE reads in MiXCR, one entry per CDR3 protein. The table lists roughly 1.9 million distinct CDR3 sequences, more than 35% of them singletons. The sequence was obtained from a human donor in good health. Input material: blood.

DNA for the CDR3: TGTGCCACCTCTGGACAGGGGAAATATAGCAATCAGCCCCAGCATTTT. This encodes CATSGQGKYSNQPQHF. V usage is TRBV2 and J usage is TRBJ1-5; TRBD1 agrees at 9 bases. Per the germline V gene, CDR1 is SNHLY and CDR2 is FYNNEI. The CDR3 extends over 16 amino acids. V shed 10 bases, J shed 0 bases, and the junction held 10 bases outside the gene matches.